This entry describes one T cell receptor (beta chain). This clone was seen only a few times. No antigen is known for it. Nothing much larger sits one base from this clone, and base qualities are not available. Patients with autoimmune disease history or receiving systemic immunosuppression were excluded from the trial. In every dose cohort, peripheral blood was drawn for TCR sequencing at baseline, cycle 4 day 1, and cycle 7 day 1. Samples came from an open-label, multicenter, first-in-human phase I dose-escalation trial of ivuxolimab. Adults with locally advanced or metastatic melanoma, renal cell carcinoma, hepatocellular carcinoma or head and neck squamous cell carcinoma were enrolled in the trial. Before TCR sequencing, CD4+ T cells and CD8+ T cells were sorted from peripheral blood as separate populations. The data originate from a study of OX40 agonist ivuxolimab in advanced cancers. With regard to the full study: Ivuxolimab was a fully human IgG2 agonistic monoclonal antibody targeting the costimulatory receptor OX40 (CD134). Intravenous ivuxolimab was administered to patients every 2 weeks at six dose levels: 0.01, 0.1, 0.3, 1.5, 3 and 10 mg/kg. Of the approximately 54 patients in dose escalation, some 20 had hepatocellular carcinoma, approximately 15 had melanoma, 9 had renal cell carcinoma and 9 had head and neck cancer. A male proportion of nearly 85% and a mean age of approximately 55 years, ranging from about 20 to 80, were recorded for the dose-escalation cohort. Prior anti-PD-1, anti-PD-L1 or anti-CTLA-4 therapy was permitted, and less than 45% of dose-escalation patients had received checkpoint inhibitors. Three dose-escalation patients achieved partial responses, one with hepatocellular carcinoma and two with cutaneous melanoma. Peripheral TCRbeta sequencing was intended to test whether TCR sequence diversity was altered and clonal T-cell expansion was caused by ivuxolimab. The paper covers the monotherapy dose-escalation part of the phase I ivuxolimab trial, which included N ≈ 54 patients. The research as a whole found: In partial responders in the 0.1-3.0 mg/kg groups, normalized peripheral clonal expansion was found to be among the lowest, especially among CD8+ T cells. At doses of 0.1 to 3.0 mg/kg, clonal expansion of both CD4+ and CD8+ blood T cells was observed from baseline to week 6. Low levels of normalized T-cell clonal expansion were also seen in some patients who did not respond. Antigen specificity was not determined for the clonally expanded peripheral T cells. After ivuxolimab, expanded clones were on average more numerous among CD8+ T cells than among CD4+ T cells.

To sequence the TCRbeta CDR3 region, genomic DNA was isolated from the sorted cells. The immunoSEQ Assay was used for sequencing of TCRbeta CDR3 regions. This immuneACCESS table, as held by TCRdb, lists in-frame sequences with V and J called but not all clones. Of the missing ones, under half trace to an unresolved V gene in checked studies; the others have no known cause. This sample comprises about 15,000 clones, 85% to 90% of them detected only once. Clones ranked in the top ten supply 5% to 7% of the sample. Between the V and J ends, shortened by 0 bases and 9 bases respectively, the junction contains 15 bases. The CDR3 goes from the cysteine to the phenylalanine over 16 residues. Here the CDR3 DNA is all that survives: 48 bases in frame from base 1. Via the germline V gene, CDR1 is LGHNA and CDR2 YSLEER.

The chain is made from TRBV4-3 and TRBJ1-6; too little of a D gene remains to name it. Sequencing used CD4+ or CD8+ T cells sorted from blood, obtained in a trial of the OX40 agonist ivuxolimab. The clonotype was recovered from an adult with an advanced solid tumor such as melanoma, head and neck, liver or kidney cancer. For the CDR3, the sequence is CASSQDVRVAGSPLHF. The sequence in DNA is TGCGCCAGCAGCCAAGATGTCCGGGTAGCGGGTTCACCCCTCCACTTT.